Described below is a single T cell receptor (beta chain) sequence and its context. The antigen remains undetermined. TCRdb redid the calling of the RT-PCR reads with MiXCR, one entry per CDR3 protein. This sample has hundreds of thousands of distinct CDR3 sequences, with approximately 18% found just once. The germline V gene encodes CDR1 DFQATT and CDR2 SNEGSKA (reference sequence). This CDR3 has 15 amino acids. V lost 4 bases and J lost 0; bases outside the gene matches: 3. These data are taken from a study of response to subunit inactivated influenza vaccine. Study-wide results and caveats: Only a handful of new T cells, the authors suggested, are recruited with each seasonal influenza vaccination.

This clonotype originated in a man aged 45-60 years who received an inactivated influenza vaccine. Here the sequenced sample was PBMCs from blood, taken 4 to 6 days after vaccination. The rearrangement uses TRBV20-1 and TRBJ2-2; 9 bases are shared with TRBD2. CDR3 DNA sequence: TGCAGTGCTACCAGCGGGGGGACGAACACCGGGGAGCTGTTTTTT. Protein product: CSATSGGTNTGELFF.